This paragraph reports one T cell receptor (beta chain). As processed by the authors: Estimated nucleated cell counts came from reference gene primer amplification. Measured with immunoSEQ multiplex PCR; TCRdb has only the in-frame clones, and not every one. That table supplies the V and J calls and clone size; D and trimming were determined from the DNA. Among over 90,000 clones listed, roughly 85% were seen once. This specimen belongs to a study of blood T cell repertoires in COVID-19. Background on the study: The cDNA or gDNA used as material had been derived from T cells, B-cell-depleted T cells, or PBMCs.

This CDR3 contains 16 residues. Germline assignment: CDR1 SGHDT and CDR2 YYEEEE. The V end lost 0 bases, the J end lost 2 bases, and 12 bases lay between the germline ends. This receptor was identified in a man in his fifties or sixties with active COVID-19. Sequenced: peripheral blood. The genes are TRBV5-6 and TRBJ2-1; perhaps TRBD1 as D (5 bases). CDR3 loop: CASSLVRAGPYNEQFF. The CDR3 DNA follows: TGTGCCAGCAGCTTGGTAAGGGCAGGGCCCTACAATGAGCAGTTCTTC.